These 29 T cell receptor beta chains came from one sample sequenced in a study of control samples from healthy donors and cancer patients. This table comes from immunoSEQ multiplex PCR, and its TCRdb copy is limited to in-frame clones, with some not included. The table has about 150,000 clones, roughly 94% seen once. Sequenced material: blood. These receptors were obtained from a man between 40 and 49 years old in good health.

The V call is TRBV6-5, the J call TRBJ2-5; the D is unclear. The CDR3 totals 12 residues. Trimming shortened V by 10 bases and J by 5 bases, and 14 bases separated the two germline ends. Germline V gene sequence: CDR1 MNHEY, CDR2 SVGAGI. CDR3 protein: CATTSPVETQYF. The CDR3, as DNA: TGTGCCACCACTTCCCCGGTGGAGACCCAGTACTTC.

This clone was observed a single time. V usage is TRBV4-1 and J usage is TRBJ1-5; perhaps TRBD1 as D (5 bases). There are 13 residues in the CDR3. CDR1 and CDR2 from the germline V gene are MGHRA and YSYEKL. With 2 bases removed from V and 4 bases from J, the gap between germline ends came to 6 bases. DNA for the CDR3: TGCGCCAGCAGCCAACGACAGAATCAGCCCCAGCATTTT. This sequence encodes CASSQRQNQPQHF.

This clone has only one observation. This sequence joins TRBV7-2 and TRBJ1-6; D perhaps matches TRBD1 (6 bases). V dropped 1 base and J dropped 9 bases, with 16 bases sitting between them. Germline V gene lookup returns CDR1 SGHTA and CDR2 FQGNSA. This CDR3 comprises 16 residues. The CDR3 reads CASSLVRDMNISPLHF. The CDR3 region has the DNA TGTGCCAGCAGCTTAGTTCGGGACATGAACATTTCACCCCTCCACTTT.

The chain recombines TRBV5-6 with TRBJ1-1; D unclear. Between the trimmed V and J ends, which lost 4 bases and 2 bases, there was a span of 18 bases. The CDR3 contains 16 residues. The germline V gene encodes CDR1 SGHDT and CDR2 YYEEEE. The CDR3 region is CASSILATRGNTEAFF. CDR3 in DNA: TGTGCCAGCAGCATTCTGGCTACTCGAGGTAACACTGAAGCTTTCTTT.

In DNA, the CDR3 is TGCAGCGTGAACGGCATTCTCAATGAGCAGTTCTTC. Translation gives CSVNGILNEQFF. The rearrangement links TRBV29-1 to TRBJ2-1; D is ambiguous. The CDR3 length is 12 residues. Germline V gene data show CDR1 as SQVTM and CDR2 as ANQGSEA. V gave up 6 bases and J gave up 6 bases, with 12 bases separating them.

The rearrangement links TRBV7-9 to TRBJ2-3; TRBD1 agrees at 7 bases. V was pared by 0 bases and J by 3 bases, with 3 bases of the junction left unmatched. This CDR3 contains 15 residues. Germline V gene data show CDR1 as SEHNR and CDR2 as FQNEAQ (reference sequence). The CDR3 spells CASSLAQGSTDTQYF. DNA for the CDR3: TGTGCCAGCAGCTTAGCACAGGGGTCGACAGATACGCAGTATTTT.

The CDR3 region has the DNA TGTGCCACCAGTGATTCATTTCGGGGCTACACCTTC. The encoded protein is CATSDSFRGYTF. The chain links TRBV24-1 to TRBJ1-2, with D uncertain. V lost 2 bases to trimming and J lost 8 bases, with 8 bases between them. Germline CDR1 and CDR2: KGHDR and SFDVKD. The CDR3 has 12 amino acids.

The chain joins TRBV28 to TRBJ1-4; tentative D call: TRBD1 (5 bases). From germline, CDR1 is MDHEN and CDR2 SYDVKM. This CDR3 has 16 residues. Between the trimmed V and J ends, which lost 5 bases and 5 bases, there was a span of 18 bases. CDR3 region: CASSRAPGRDNEKLFF. As DNA, the CDR3 is TGTGCCAGCAGTCGGGCACCGGGACGGGACAATGAAAAACTGTTTTTT. The full variable domain, its missing parts supplied by reference TRBV28 and TRBJ1-4, is DVKVTQSSRYLVKRTGEKVFLECVQDMDHENMFWYRQDPGLGLRLIYFSYDVKMKEKGDIPEGYSVSREKKERFSLILESASTNQTSMYLCASSRAPGRDNEKLFFGSGTQLSVL.

Worth noting for this clone: At the DNA level, this CDR3 is encoded by other sequences in the same sample as well. This chain uses TRBV19 with TRBJ1-5, with a weak D call TRBD1 (6 bases). The CDR3 is 14 amino acids. Per the germline V gene, CDR1 is LNHDA and CDR2 is SQIVND (reference sequence). V was shortened by 1 base and J by 5 bases, with 9 bases between the two germline ends. The CDR3 loop is CASSIGGGYQPQHF. The CDR3 DNA reads TGTGCCAGTAGTATAGGAGGGGGATATCAGCCCCAGCATTTT.

The V and J genes are TRBV30 and TRBJ1-6; TRBD1 matches at 7 bases. J lost 6 bases, V lost 2 bases, and 4 bases had no gene match. CDR1 GTSNPN and CDR2 SVGIG come from the germline V gene (reference sequence). The CDR3 extends over 14 amino acids. CDR3 coding DNA: TGTGCCTGGAGTCGACAGGGATCTAATTCACCCCTCCACTTT. It translates to CAWSRQGSNSPLHF.

The chain combines TRBV28 with TRBJ1-1; 9 bases fit TRBD1. J lost 11 bases, V lost 7 bases, and 8 bases had no gene match. The germline gives CDR1 MDHEN, CDR2 SYDVKM. The CDR3 is 12 amino acids. In DNA form, the CDR3 reads TGTGCCAGCAATTCCTGGACAGGGGAGGCTTTCTTT. Protein: CASNSWTGEAFF.

This sequence joins TRBV30 and TRBJ2-4; 10 nucleotides align to TRBD1. This CDR3 comprises 12 residues. Looked up from germline, CDR1 is GTSNPN and CDR2 is SVGIG (reference sequence). Unmatched junction bases numbered 3, after V lost 5 bases and J lost 8 bases. The CDR3 is CAWGTGDDIQYF. The CDR3 region has the DNA TGTGCCTGGGGGACAGGGGATGACATTCAGTACTTC.

This chain links TRBV12-3 or TRBV12-4 with TRBJ1-2; D is perhaps TRBD1 (5 bases). The ends were cut back, 4 bases at V and 4 bases at J, with 10 bases in the middle. This CDR3 is built from 13 residues. CDR3 nucleotides: TGTGCCAGCAGTTCTTTTGACAGCTATGGCTACACCTTC. Protein sequence: CASSSFDSYGYTF.

This clone was recorded only once. V usage is TRBV7-2 and J usage is TRBJ1-6, with D maybe TRBD1 (6 bases). Germline V gene lookup returns CDR1 SGHTA and CDR2 FQGNSA. Trimming cost V 5 bases and J 9 bases, with 14 bases left between them. This CDR3 is 14 amino acids long. The chain's CDR3 is CASSPWTVGSPLHF. DNA for the CDR3: TGTGCCAGCAGCCCCTGGACAGTCGGTTCACCCCTCCACTTT. Based on the CDR3 plus reference TRBV7-2 and TRBJ1-6, the full variable domain is GAGVSQSPSNKVTEKGKDVELRCDPISGHTALYWYRQSLGQGLEFLIYFQGNSAPDKSGLPSDRFSAERTGGSVSTLTIQRTQQEDSAVYLCASSPWTVGSPLHFGNGTRLTVT.

The chain carries TRBV7-2 and TRBJ1-4; 7 positions match TRBD1. The germline CDR1 and CDR2 sequences are SGHTA and FQGNSA. V trimming: 5 bases; J trimming: 4 bases; junction bases outside the gene matches: 7. This CDR3 has 15 residues. The CDR3 region is CASSRRTGVNEKLFF. DNA for the CDR3: TGTGCCAGCAGCCGCCGGACAGGTGTTAATGAAAAACTGTTTTTT.

The chain joins TRBV18 to TRBJ1-1, with D tentatively TRBD1 (5 bases). This CDR3 is built from 13 residues. Germline V gives CDR1 KGHSH, CDR2 LQKENI. The germline V and J ends were trimmed by 2 bases and 7 bases, with 11 bases remaining between them. CDR3 bases: TGTGCCAGCTCACCAAGCAGGGATGTTGAAGCTTTCTTT. Translation: CASSPSRDVEAFF.

The chain employs TRBV10-3 and TRBJ1-5; 8 bases are shared with TRBD1. Germline V gene data show CDR1 as ENHRY and CDR2 as SYGVKD. The length of the CDR3 is 15 residues. Unmatched junction bases numbered 9, after V lost 6 bases and J lost 5 bases. CDR3 nucleotide sequence: TGTGCCATCAGCCGATCGACAGGGGAGGATCAGCCCCAGCATTTT. Translation gives CAISRSTGEDQPQHF.

The chain joins TRBV2 to TRBJ1-5, with D maybe TRBD1 (6 bases). Trimming pared 1 base from V and 3 bases from J, leaving 10 bases between. Germline-derived CDR1 and CDR2 are SNHLY and FYNNEI. The CDR3 is made up of 15 amino acids. In DNA form, the CDR3 reads TGTGCCAGCAGTGAAGGCAGGGGCATCAATCAGCCCCAGCATTTT. Its translation: CASSEGRGINQPQHF.

This clone showed up many times. The chain links TRBV5-1 to TRBJ1-1; unclear D gene. The CDR3 is 14 residues long. Trimming stripped 4 bases from V and 2 bases from J, with 12 bases between. Germline loops: CDR1 SGHRS, CDR2 YFSETQ. The CDR3 DNA reads TGCGCCAGCAGCCCACAGCTAACCAACACTGAAGCTTTCTTT. It codes for CASSPQLTNTEAFF.

V and J are TRBV28 and TRBJ2-7, with D possibly TRBD1 on 6 matching bases. V lost 4 bases and J lost 5, with 15 bases in between. CDR1 is MDHEN and CDR2 is SYDVKM in the germline V gene. The CDR3 is made up of 14 amino acids. The DNA for the CDR3 is TGTGCCAGCAGTTCCGGGCTCAGGGGCAACGAGCAGTACTTC. Translating gives CASSSGLRGNEQYF.

The chain recombines TRBV2 with TRBJ1-1; tentative D call: TRBD1 (5 bases). The CDR3 length is 12 residues. The V and J ends lost 7 bases and 4 bases respectively, with 10 bases between them. Germline V gene lookup returns CDR1 SNHLY and CDR2 FYNNEI. CDR3 sequence: CASTDGGTEAFF. CDR3 bases: TGTGCCAGCACGGACGGGGGCACTGAAGCTTTCTTT.

The chain couples TRBV6-2 or TRBV6-3 to TRBJ1-5; TRBD1 is a possible D gene (5 bases). Trimming cost V 2 bases and J 0 bases, with 8 bases left between them. The germline V gene encodes CDR1 MNHEY and CDR2 SVGEGT. There are 15 residues in the CDR3. DNA of the CDR3: TGTGCCAGCAGTTACACAACAGGTAGCAATCAGCCCCAGCATTTT. Translated: CASSYTTGSNQPQHF.

This chain links TRBV29-1 with TRBJ1-2, with D possibly matching TRBD1 (5 bases). This CDR3 has 13 residues. Trimming removed 7 bases at V and 2 bases at J, with 14 bases between. Germline V gene data show CDR1 as SQVTM and CDR2 as ANQGSEA. CDR3 coding DNA: TGCAGCGCCCAAGGGACCATCAACTATGGCTACACCTTC. Its protein product is CSAQGTINYGYTF.

To note about this clone: The junction does not match germline at one end; this may be a read error. This chain uses TRBV24-1 with TRBJ1-1; 7 positions match TRBD1. The CDR3 is made up of 12 amino acids. Germline CDR1 KGHDR, CDR2 SFDVKD. The CDR3 here is CATSDFWDSRLF. In nucleotides, the CDR3 is TGTGCCACCAGTGATTTTTGGGACAGTCGTCTTTTT.

The chain recombines TRBV7-2 with TRBJ1-4; D might be TRBD1 (6 bases). CDR3 size: 16 residues. Deletions cut 5 bases from V and 5 bases from J, with 18 bases between. Per germline, CDR1 SGHTA and CDR2 FQGNSA. This CDR3 is CASSAQGLWGNEKLFF. CDR3 DNA sequence: TGTGCCAGCAGCGCACAGGGTTTGTGGGGAAATGAAAAACTGTTTTTT.

The chain joins TRBV7-9 to TRBJ1-5; 11 bases align to TRBD1. The CDR3 contains 13 residues. V shed 5 bases, J shed 7 bases, and the junction held 1 base outside the gene matches. CDR1 is SEHNR, CDR2 FQNEAQ, per germline (reference sequence). Here the CDR3 DNA reads TGTGCCAGCAGCGGGACAGGGGGGCAGCCCCAGCATTTT. It is translated as CASSGTGGQPQHF.

CDR3 bases: TGTGCCAGCAGTTCACCCGGGACAGCCATTGAAAAACTGTTTTTT. Protein product: CASSSPGTAIEKLFF. V usage is TRBV27 and J usage is TRBJ1-4; 7 bases agree with TRBD1. From germline, CDR1 is MNHEY and CDR2 SMNVEV (reference sequence). Unmatched junction bases numbered 9, after V lost 4 bases and J lost 7 bases. The CDR3 totals 15 residues. Drawing the rest from reference TRBV27 and TRBJ1-4, the complete variable domain is EAQVTQNPRYLITVTGKKLTVTCSQNMNHEYMSWYRQDPGLGLRQIYYSMNVEVTDKGDVPEGYKVSRKEKRNFPLILESPSPNQTSLYFCASSSPGTAIEKLFFGSGTQLSVL.

The V and J genes are TRBV27 and TRBJ2-3; a weak D match, TRBD2 (6 bases). Between the trimmed V and J ends, which lost 8 bases and 3 bases, there was a span of 12 bases. Germline CDR1 and CDR2: MNHEY and SMNVEV (reference sequence). The CDR3 loop spans 13 amino acids. The CDR3 here is CASAYGGTDTQYF. The CDR3 DNA sequence: TGTGCCAGCGCCTATGGGGGGACAGATACGCAGTATTTT.

The chain uses TRBV27 and TRBJ2-7; TRBD1 matches at 7 bases. V shed 4 bases, J shed 6 bases, and the junction held 12 bases outside the gene matches. The germline gives CDR1 MNHEY, CDR2 SMNVEV (reference sequence). The CDR3 runs to 15 residues. The CDR3 sequence: CASSSTTGEWSEQYF. The CDR3 bases are TGTGCCAGCAGTTCCACCACAGGGGAATGGAGCGAGCAGTACTTC.